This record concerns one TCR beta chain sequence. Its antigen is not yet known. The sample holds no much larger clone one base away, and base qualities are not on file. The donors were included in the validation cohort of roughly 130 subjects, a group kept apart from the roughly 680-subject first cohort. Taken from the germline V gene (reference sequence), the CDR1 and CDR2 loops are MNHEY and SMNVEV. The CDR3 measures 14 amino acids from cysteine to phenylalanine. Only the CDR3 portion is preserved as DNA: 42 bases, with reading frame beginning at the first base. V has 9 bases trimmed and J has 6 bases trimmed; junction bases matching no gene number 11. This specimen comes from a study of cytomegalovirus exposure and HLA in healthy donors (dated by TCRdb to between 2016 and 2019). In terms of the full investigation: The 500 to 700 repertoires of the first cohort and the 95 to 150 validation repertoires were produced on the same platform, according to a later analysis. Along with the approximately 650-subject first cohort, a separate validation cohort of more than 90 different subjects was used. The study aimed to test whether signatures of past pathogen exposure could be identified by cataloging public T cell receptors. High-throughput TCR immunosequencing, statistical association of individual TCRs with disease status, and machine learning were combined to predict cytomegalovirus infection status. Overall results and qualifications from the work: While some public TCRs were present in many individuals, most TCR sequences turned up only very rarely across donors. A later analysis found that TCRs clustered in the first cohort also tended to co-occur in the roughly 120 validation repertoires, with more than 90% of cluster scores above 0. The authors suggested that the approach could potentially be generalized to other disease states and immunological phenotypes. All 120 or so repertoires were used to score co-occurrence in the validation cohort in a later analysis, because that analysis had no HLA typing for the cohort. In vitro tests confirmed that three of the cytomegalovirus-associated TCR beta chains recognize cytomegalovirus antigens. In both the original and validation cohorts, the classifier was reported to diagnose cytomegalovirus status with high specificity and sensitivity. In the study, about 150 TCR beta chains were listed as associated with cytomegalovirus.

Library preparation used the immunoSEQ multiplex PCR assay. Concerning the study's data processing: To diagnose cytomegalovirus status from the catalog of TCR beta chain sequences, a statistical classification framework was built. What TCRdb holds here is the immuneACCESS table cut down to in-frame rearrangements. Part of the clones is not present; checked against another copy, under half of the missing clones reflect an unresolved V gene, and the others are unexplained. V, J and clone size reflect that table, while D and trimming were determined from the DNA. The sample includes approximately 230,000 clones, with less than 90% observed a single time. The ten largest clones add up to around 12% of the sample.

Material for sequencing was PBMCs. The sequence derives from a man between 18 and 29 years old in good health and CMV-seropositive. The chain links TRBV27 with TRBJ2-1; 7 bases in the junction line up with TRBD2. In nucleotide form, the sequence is TGTGCCAGTAAGCCGCGGGAGAGGAGCAATGAGCAGTTCTTC. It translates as CASKPRERSNEQFF.